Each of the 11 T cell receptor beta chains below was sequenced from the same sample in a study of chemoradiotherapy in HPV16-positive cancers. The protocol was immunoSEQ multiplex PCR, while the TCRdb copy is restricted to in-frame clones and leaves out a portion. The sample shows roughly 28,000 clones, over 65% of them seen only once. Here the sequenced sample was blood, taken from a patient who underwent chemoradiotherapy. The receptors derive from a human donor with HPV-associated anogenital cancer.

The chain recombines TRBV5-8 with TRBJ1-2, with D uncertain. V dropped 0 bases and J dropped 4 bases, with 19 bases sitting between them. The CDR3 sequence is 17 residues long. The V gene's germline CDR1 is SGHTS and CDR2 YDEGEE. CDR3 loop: CASSLGEWSATSYGYTF. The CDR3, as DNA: TGTGCCAGCAGCTTGGGGGAATGGTCCGCGACATCCTATGGCTACACCTTC. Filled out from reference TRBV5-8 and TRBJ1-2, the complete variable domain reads EAGVTQSPTHLIKTRGQQATLRCSPISGHTSVYWYQQALGLGLQFLLWYDEGEERNRGNFPPRFSGRQFPNYSSELNVNALELEDSALYLCASSLGEWSATSYGYTFGSGTRLTVV.

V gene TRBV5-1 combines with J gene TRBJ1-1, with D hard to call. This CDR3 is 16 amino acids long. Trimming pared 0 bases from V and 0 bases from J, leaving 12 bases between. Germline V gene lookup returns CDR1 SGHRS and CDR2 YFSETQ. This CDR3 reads CASSLDIGSMNTEAFF. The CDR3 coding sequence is TGCGCCAGCAGCTTGGATATAGGGTCTATGAACACTGAAGCTTTCTTT.

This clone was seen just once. The CDR3 DNA sequence: TGTGCCAGCAGTGAATCTGGGGCCAACGTCCTGACTTTC. It codes for CASSESGANVLTF. V and J are TRBV2 and TRBJ2-6; no clear D gene. V was trimmed by 2 bases and J by 1 base, leaving 0 bases between them. The CDR3 length is 13 residues. Germline V lookup: CDR1 SNHLY, CDR2 FYNNEI.

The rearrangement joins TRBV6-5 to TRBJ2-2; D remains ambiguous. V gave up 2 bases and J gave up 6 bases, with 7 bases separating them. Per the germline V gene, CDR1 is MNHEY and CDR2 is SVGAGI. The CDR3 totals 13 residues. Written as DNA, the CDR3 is TGTGCCAGCAGTTACAGGGTATCCGGGGAGCTGTTTTTT. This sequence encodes CASSYRVSGELFF.

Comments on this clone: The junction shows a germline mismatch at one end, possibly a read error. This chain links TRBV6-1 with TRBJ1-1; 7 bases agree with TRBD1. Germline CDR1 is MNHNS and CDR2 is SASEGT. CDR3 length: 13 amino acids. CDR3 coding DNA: TGTGCCAGCAGTTATGCCTCGGACCCGGGACAGAGTTTT. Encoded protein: CASSYASDPGQSF.

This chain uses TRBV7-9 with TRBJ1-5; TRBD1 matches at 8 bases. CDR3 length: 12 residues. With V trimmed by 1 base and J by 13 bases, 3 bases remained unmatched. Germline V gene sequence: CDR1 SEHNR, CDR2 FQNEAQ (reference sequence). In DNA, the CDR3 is TGTGCCAGCAGCTTAGAGGACAGGGCACAGCATTTT. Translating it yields CASSLEDRAQHF.

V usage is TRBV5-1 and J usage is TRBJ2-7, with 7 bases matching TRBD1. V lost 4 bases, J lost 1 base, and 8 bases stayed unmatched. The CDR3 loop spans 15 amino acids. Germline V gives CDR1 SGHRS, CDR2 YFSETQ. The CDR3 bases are TGCGCCAGCAGCGCAACCTCGGGACAGTCCTACGAGCAGTACTTC. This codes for CASSATSGQSYEQYF. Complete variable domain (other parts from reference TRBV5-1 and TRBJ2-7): KAGVTQTPRYLIKTRGQQVTLSCSPISGHRSVSWYQQTPGQGLQFLFEYFSETQRNKGNFPGRFSGRQFSNSRSEMNVSTLELGDSALYLCASSATSGQSYEQYFGPGTRLTVT.

CDR3 bases: TGTGCCAGCAGCCCCGGGACAGAAGAGACCCAGTACTTC. Translation: CASSPGTEETQYF. This sequence joins TRBV27 and TRBJ2-5; 7 bases map to TRBD1. After removal of 6 bases from V and 3 bases from J, the junction contained 4 bases not matched to a gene. CDR3 length: 13 amino acids. CDR1 is MNHEY and CDR2 is SMNVEV in the germline V gene (reference sequence).

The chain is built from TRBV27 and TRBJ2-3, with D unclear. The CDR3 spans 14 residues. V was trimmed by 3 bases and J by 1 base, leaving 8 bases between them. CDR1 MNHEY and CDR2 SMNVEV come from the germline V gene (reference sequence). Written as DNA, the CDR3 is TGTGCCAGCAGTTTCAGGCCGGGCACAGATACGCAGTATTTT. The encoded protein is CASSFRPGTDTQYF.

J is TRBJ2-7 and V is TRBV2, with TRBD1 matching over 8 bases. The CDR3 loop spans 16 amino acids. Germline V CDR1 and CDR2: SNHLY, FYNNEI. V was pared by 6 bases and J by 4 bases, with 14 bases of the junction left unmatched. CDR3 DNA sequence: TGTGCCAGCAGACTCCGGGGCAGGGGGCAGGCGTACGAGCAGTACGTC. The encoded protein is CASRLRGRGQAYEQYV.

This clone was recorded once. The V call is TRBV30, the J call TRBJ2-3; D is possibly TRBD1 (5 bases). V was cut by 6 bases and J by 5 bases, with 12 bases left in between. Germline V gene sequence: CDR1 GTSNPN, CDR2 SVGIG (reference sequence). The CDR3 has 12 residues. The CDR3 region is CACIDRKDTQYF. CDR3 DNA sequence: TGTGCCTGTATCGACAGAAAAGATACGCAGTATTTT. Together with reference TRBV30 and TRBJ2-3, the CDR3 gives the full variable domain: SQTIHQWPATLVQPVGSPLSLECTVEGTSNPNLYWYRQAAGRGLQLLFYSVGIGQISSEVPQNLSASRPQDRQFILSSKKLLLSDSGFYLCACIDRKDTQYFGPGTRLTVL.